This T cell receptor beta chain was retrieved from a study of CD8+ T cells in alopecia areata. Turning to the study itself: Tofacitinib ran 6 to 18 months, followed by 6 months off drug. General study results and limits: It was less clear whether patients shared TCRs than it was in mice, possibly because of HLA. Relative to normal scalp, lesional scalp, especially alopecia totalis/universalis, showed higher clonality.

The CDR3 is 13 residues long. The germline V gene has CDR1 LNHNV and CDR2 YYDKDF (reference sequence). Trimming cost V 0 bases and J 1 base, with 3 bases left between them. RNA, once extracted, was reverse transcribed into cDNA for use as the sequencing template. The protocol was immunoSEQ multiplex PCR, while the TCRdb copy is restricted to in-frame clones and leaves out a portion. The repertoire consists of roughly 200,000 clones, with 63% occurring once and the leading ten covering approximately 1.7%. A note on this clone: Its antigen is not identified.

V usage is TRBV15 and J usage is TRBJ1-1, with D unclear. The TCR originated in a human donor with alopecia areata. Sample: CD4+ T cells sorted from blood, taken at week 0. CDR3 DNA: TGTGCCACCAGCAGAGACTGGAACACTGAAGCTTTCTTT. This codes for CATSRDWNTEAFF.